The 21 T cell receptor beta chains given below trace back to one sample, sequenced in a study of identical twins. TCRdb redid the calling of the 5' RACE reads with MiXCR, one entry per CDR3 protein. The data hold around 960,000 distinct CDR3 sequences, with 12% observed a single time. These data were also reused for a study on yellow fever vaccine responses in identical twins.

The sample consisted of PBMCs. The source is a woman aged 18-35 years in good health.

V is TRBV20-1 and J is TRBJ1-5, with D hard to call. CDR3 length: 12 residues. Germline V lookup: CDR1 DFQATT, CDR2 SNEGSKA (reference sequence). The ends were cut back, 7 bases at V and 1 base at J, with 8 bases in the middle. The chain's CDR3 is CSVGKSNQPQHF. The CDR3 DNA sequence: TGCAGTGTGGGGAAAAGCAATCAGCCCCAGCATTTT.

In its sample, this clonotype was seen a few times. This sequence joins TRBV28 and TRBJ2-1; D possibly corresponds to TRBD2 (5 bases). V was clipped by 8 bases and J by 0 bases, with 14 bases between them. The CDR3 sequence is 15 residues long. CDR1 MDHEN and CDR2 SYDVKM come from the germline V gene. The CDR3 DNA follows: TGTGCCAGCCAAGAAAGCGGTAGCTCCTACAATGAGCAGTTCTTC. Protein sequence: CASQESGSSYNEQFF.

The chain is built from TRBV9 and TRBJ1-1, with D uncertain. Deletions cut 5 bases from V and 1 base from J, with 9 bases between. Germline assignment: CDR1 SGDLS and CDR2 YYNGEE. The CDR3 runs 13 residues. The CDR3 protein is CASRPPANTEAFF. The DNA of the CDR3 is TGTGCCAGCAGACCCCCGGCGAACACTGAAGCTTTCTTT.

The V and J genes are TRBV20-1 and TRBJ2-1; D call uncertain. From germline, CDR1 is DFQATT and CDR2 SNEGSKA (reference sequence). The CDR3 length is 11 residues. V shed 0 bases and J shed 5 bases, with 2 bases lying between them. The CDR3 loop reads CSARDNNEQFF. CDR3 sequence (DNA): TGCAGTGCTAGAGACAACAATGAGCAGTTCTTC.

This clonotype showed up just a few times. The V gene is TRBV20-1, the J gene TRBJ2-7, with 10 nucleotides matching TRBD2. The CDR3 totals 14 residues. Unmatched junction bases numbered 5, after V lost 0 bases and J lost 6 bases. CDR1 DFQATT and CDR2 SNEGSKA come from the germline V gene (reference sequence). CDR3 nucleotides: TGCAGTGCTAGAGAAGGGCTAGCGGGAGTCGAGCAGTACTTC. Translated: CSAREGLAGVEQYF.

The V gene is TRBV10-3, the J gene TRBJ2-3; 11 nucleotides align to TRBD2. The CDR3 spans 16 residues. The germline gives CDR1 ENHRY, CDR2 SYGVKD. V shed 1 base and J 2 bases; nucleotides not matched to a gene: 2. CDR3 nucleotides: TGTGCCATCAGTGAGTTAGCGGGGGGGGCCACAGATACGCAGTATTTT. Residues: CAISELAGGATDTQYF.

This clonotype was counted only a few times. V gene TRBV28 combines with J gene TRBJ2-1; TRBD1 agrees at 7 bases. Germline loops: CDR1 MDHEN, CDR2 SYDVKM. After removal of 2 bases from V and 9 bases from J, the junction contained 7 bases not matched to a gene. The CDR3 extends over 14 amino acids. In nucleotides, the CDR3 is TGTGCCAGCAGTTTAGCGGACAGGCCGGGTGAGCAGTTCTTC. Encoded protein: CASSLADRPGEQFF.

Only a few counts were recorded for this clonotype. The V call is TRBV14, the J call TRBJ2-1, with no clear D. Germline values: CDR1 SGHDN, CDR2 FVKESK. V was trimmed by 1 base and J by 0 bases, leaving 13 bases between them. This CDR3 is built from 17 residues. The CDR3 protein is CASSQVLGSTSYNEQFF. CDR3 bases: TGTGCCAGCAGCCAAGTACTCGGCTCCACCTCCTACAATGAGCAGTTCTTC.

This clonotype appeared a few times. This chain links TRBV15 with TRBJ2-2, with a possible D match to TRBD2 (5 bases). The V end was cut by 2 bases, the J end by 2 bases, with 12 bases between. CDR3 length: 16 amino acids. The germline V gene encodes CDR1 LNHNV and CDR2 YYDKDF (reference sequence). CDR3 loop: CATSRFDRLNTGELFF. In DNA form, the CDR3 reads TGTGCCACCAGCAGATTCGACCGACTAAACACCGGGGAGCTGTTTTTT.

This clonotype was counted ten times or more. The chain recombines TRBV9 with TRBJ2-7, with 7 bases matching TRBD2. The CDR3 has 14 amino acids. Losses at the gene ends were 4 bases for V and 0 bases for J; bases not matched to a gene: 4. Germline V gene lookup returns CDR1 SGDLS and CDR2 YYNGEE. CDR3 sequence reads: CASSWGGSSYEQYF. In DNA form, the CDR3 reads TGTGCCAGCAGCTGGGGGGGGAGCTCCTACGAGCAGTACTTC.

This clonotype was seen at least ten times. The chain has TRBV10-2 and TRBJ1-5, with D unresolved. Germline values: CDR1 WSHSY, CDR2 SAAADI. The CDR3 spans 16 residues. Between the trimmed V and J ends, which lost 3 bases and 0 bases, there was a span of 12 bases. The CDR3 DNA is TGCGCCAGCAGTGACGATCGGGCGGCTAGCAATCAGCCCCAGCATTTT. This sequence encodes CASSDDRAASNQPQHF.

This chain links TRBV12-3 or TRBV12-4 with TRBJ1-2; TRBD1 matches at 8 bases. The V and J ends lost 6 bases and 4 bases, in that order; junction bases with no gene match: 13. The CDR3 has 16 amino acids. CDR3 nucleotide sequence: TGTGCCAGCAGCCTGACTCCGCAGGGGGCTGGCTATGGCTACACCTTC. The encoded protein is CASSLTPQGAGYGYTF.

This clonotype has only a few counts. V and J are TRBV12-3 or TRBV12-4 and TRBJ2-2; tentatively, D is TRBD2 (6 bases). This CDR3 has 14 amino acids. V dropped 5 bases and J dropped 6 bases, with 13 bases sitting between them. In DNA form, the CDR3 reads TGTGCCAGCAGTCCCATAGGAGGGCCCGGGGAGCTGTTTTTT. This codes for CASSPIGGPGELFF.

J is TRBJ2-7 and V is TRBV7-8, with 10 positions matching TRBD1. The CDR3 contains 14 residues. CDR1 is SGHVS, CDR2 FQNEAQ, per germline. V dropped 8 bases and J dropped 5; count of bases not matched to a gene: 9. CDR3 amino acids: CASGDRGHQNEQYV. CDR3 sequence (DNA): TGTGCCAGCGGGGACAGGGGACATCAGAACGAGCAGTACGTC.

This clonotype came up a few times. The gene calls are TRBV20-1 and TRBJ2-5, with no clear D. This CDR3 is 11 amino acids long. With 4 bases removed from V and 5 bases from J, the gap between germline ends came to 8 bases. The germline CDR1 and CDR2 sequences are DFQATT and SNEGSKA (reference sequence). CDR3 amino acids: CSANPRETQYF. CDR3 coding DNA: TGCAGTGCTAACCCTCGGGAGACCCAGTACTTC.

V and J are TRBV5-1 and TRBJ2-7; 9 bases map to TRBD2. The CDR3 sequence is 16 residues long. Germline CDR1 is SGHRS and CDR2 is YFSETQ. V was clipped by 3 bases and J by 6 bases; unmatched bases: 13. The CDR3 DNA sequence: TGCGCCAGCAGCTCTGGCTCTAGCGGGACCCCCGGCGAGCAGTACTTC. Translation: CASSSGSSGTPGEQYF.

V usage is TRBV7-2 and J usage is TRBJ2-1, with 9 nucleotides matching TRBD2. V dropped 5 bases and J dropped 9; count of bases not matched to a gene: 11. The V gene's germline CDR1 is SGHTA and CDR2 FQGNSA. CDR3 length equals 15 residues. CDR3 sequence reads: CASSPGGSGRGEQFF. The CDR3 DNA sequence: TGTGCCAGCAGCCCCGGTGGTAGCGGGAGAGGTGAGCAGTTCTTC.

V gene TRBV12-3 or TRBV12-4 combines with J gene TRBJ2-1, with 8 bases lining up with TRBD1. The V segment lost 5 bases and the J segment 6 bases; nucleotides outside the gene matches: 12. The CDR3 consists of 16 residues. CDR3 coding DNA: TGTGCCAGCAGTGGCGCGGACAGGGTGAGCCGCAATGAGCAGTTCTTC. Translation gives CASSGADRVSRNEQFF.

Remarks on this clonotype: Given a much more abundant clone one base away, this may be a read error. The rearrangement joins TRBV6-1 to TRBJ2-5; unclear D gene. In germline, CDR1 is MNHNS, CDR2 SASEGT. V was cut by 6 bases and J by 7 bases, with 15 bases left in between. This CDR3 region has 13 residues. The CDR3: CASRIENSGTQYF. CDR3 nucleotides: TGTGCCAGCAGAATTGAGAACTCGGGGACCCAGTACTTC.

The chain carries TRBV12-3 or TRBV12-4 and TRBJ2-3; 9 nucleotides agree with TRBD2. This CDR3 spans 16 amino acids. The V gene end was trimmed by 4 bases and the J gene end by 1 base; junction bases not matched to a gene: 6. The CDR3 nucleotides are TGTGCCAGCAGTTCGTCTAGCGGGGTTGGCACAGATACGCAGTATTTT. Translated: CASSSSSGVGTDTQYF.

Only a few counts were recorded for this clonotype. The chain links TRBV6-1 to TRBJ1-5, with 7 bases that match TRBD1. The CDR3 length is 15 residues. Germline V gives CDR1 MNHNS, CDR2 SASEGT. V trimming: 7 bases; J trimming: 4 bases; junction bases outside the gene matches: 10. CDR3 amino acids: CASNLGTAGNQPQHF. Here the CDR3 DNA reads TGTGCCAGCAACCTCGGGACAGCGGGGAATCAGCCCCAGCATTTT.